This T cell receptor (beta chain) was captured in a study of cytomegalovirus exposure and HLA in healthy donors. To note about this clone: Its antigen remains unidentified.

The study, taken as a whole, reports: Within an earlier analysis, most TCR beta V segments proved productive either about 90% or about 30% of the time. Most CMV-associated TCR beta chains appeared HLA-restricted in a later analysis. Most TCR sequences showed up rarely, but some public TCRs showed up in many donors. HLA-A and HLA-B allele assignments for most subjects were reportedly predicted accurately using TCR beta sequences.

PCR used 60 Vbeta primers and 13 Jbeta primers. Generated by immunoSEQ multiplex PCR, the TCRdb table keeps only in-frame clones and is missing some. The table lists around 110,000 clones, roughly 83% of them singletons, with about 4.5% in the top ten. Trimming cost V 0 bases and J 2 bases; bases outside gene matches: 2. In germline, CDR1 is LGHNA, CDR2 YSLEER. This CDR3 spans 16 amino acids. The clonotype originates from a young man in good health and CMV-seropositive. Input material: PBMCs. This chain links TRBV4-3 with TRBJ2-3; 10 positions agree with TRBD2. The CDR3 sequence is CASSQDLAGATDTQYF. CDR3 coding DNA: TGCGCCAGCAGCCAAGACCTAGCGGGGGCCACAGATACGCAGTATTTT.